What follows are 28 T cell receptor beta chains derived from one specimen sequenced in a study of T cell responses to AZD1222 COVID-19 vaccine. Sequencing was performed with immunoSEQ multiplex PCR; in TCRdb, only in-frame clones are kept and a portion is missing. The sample includes roughly 70,000 clones, about four fifths of them seen just once. The source was peripheral blood, collected 28 days after the second AZD1222 dose. Every receptor here comes from an adult who received the AZD1222 COVID-19 vaccine.

CDR3 DNA sequence: TGTGCCAGCAGTTTCGAAGCAGGCGTGGTGGCCTACGAGCAGTACTTC. Amino acids: CASSFEAGVVAYEQYF. The chain employs TRBV28 and TRBJ2-7, with D unresolved. The CDR3 length is 16 residues. The ends were cut back, 3 bases at V and 2 bases at J, with 17 bases in the middle. Germline CDR1 reads MDHEN; CDR2 reads SYDVKM.

The rearrangement links TRBV12-5 to TRBJ1-1; D gene uncertain. V dropped 3 bases and J dropped 6 bases, with 11 bases sitting between them. The germline gives CDR1 LGHNT, CDR2 FRNRAP. CDR3 length equals 13 residues. CDR3 amino acids: CASGFLDPPEAFF. Written as DNA, the CDR3 is TGTGCTAGTGGTTTTCTGGACCCGCCTGAAGCTTTCTTT.

The V and J genes are TRBV29-1 and TRBJ1-5; D perhaps matches TRBD1 (5 bases). Trimming pared 6 bases from V and 6 bases from J, leaving 15 bases between. Germline V gene data show CDR1 as SQVTM and CDR2 as ANQGSEA. The CDR3 covers 13 residues. The CDR3 bases are TGCAGCGTCGAGGGGTCATCTGGTCAGCCCCAGCATTTT. Amino acids: CSVEGSSGQPQHF.

The genes are TRBV12-5 and TRBJ1-5; perhaps TRBD1 as D (5 bases). The CDR3 runs to 19 residues. The ends were cut back, 3 bases at V and 2 bases at J, with 23 bases in the middle. In germline, CDR1 is LGHNT, CDR2 FRNRAP. In DNA form, the CDR3 reads TGTGCTAGTGGTTTTCGGGGGGGTAAGGACAACTGCTGCAATCAGCCCCAGCATTTT. Its protein is CASGFRGGKDNCCNQPQHF.

The chain has TRBV6-1 and TRBJ2-4; D assignment may be TRBD1 or TRBD2 (5 bases each). From germline, CDR1 is MNHNS and CDR2 SASEGT. V was pared by 1 base and J by 9 bases, with 16 bases between. CDR3 length: 15 amino acids. The CDR3 DNA is TGTGCCAGCAGTGAAGATTTGGGGGAACCCAGCATTCAGTACTTC. It encodes CASSEDLGEPSIQYF.

The rearrangement links TRBV6-6 to TRBJ1-6, with 8 bases that match TRBD1. In germline, CDR1 is MNHNY, CDR2 SVGAGI (reference sequence). There are 18 residues in the CDR3. Trimming removed 5 bases from V and 0 bases from J; junction bases left unmatched: 9. The CDR3 nucleotides are TGTGCCAGCAGTCGCGACAGGGGAGGGAACTCCTATAATTCACCCCTCCACTTT. Translated, it gives CASSRDRGGNSYNSPLHF.

The chain carries TRBV29-1 and TRBJ1-1; perhaps TRBD1 as D (5 bases). The CDR3 spans 14 residues. V was shortened by 7 bases and J by 7 bases, with 22 bases between the two germline ends. Germline V gene sequence: CDR1 SQVTM, CDR2 ANQGSEA. CDR3 in amino acids: CSAAAGFSRGEAFF. Here the CDR3 DNA reads TGCAGCGCCGCGGCAGGGTTTTCCCGCGGTGAAGCTTTCTTT.

This chain links TRBV30 with TRBJ2-7; 10 bases map to TRBD1. After removal of 3 bases from V and 2 bases from J, the junction contained 4 bases not matched to a gene. Germline CDR1 reads GTSNPN; CDR2 reads SVGIG (reference sequence). This CDR3 has 14 residues. Written as DNA, the CDR3 is TGTGCCTGGAGGTTCGGGACAGGGGCCTACGAGCAGTACTTC. This sequence encodes CAWRFGTGAYEQYF.

CDR3 nucleotide sequence: TGTGCCAGCGGCTCTAGCCGGGGCGGGGGTCGGTACAATGAGCAGTTCTTC. It specifies CASGSSRGGGRYNEQFF. The V gene is TRBV28, the J gene TRBJ2-1, with TRBD2 identical over 7 bases. Germline V lookup: CDR1 MDHEN, CDR2 SYDVKM. The V gene end was trimmed by 8 bases and the J gene end by 4 bases; junction bases not matched to a gene: 17. The CDR3 has 17 amino acids.

This clone occurred once. This chain joins TRBV11-2 and TRBJ1-5; no clear D. Germline assignment: CDR1 SGHAT and CDR2 FQNNGV. V was cut by 4 bases and J by 3 bases, with 7 bases left in between. The CDR3 loop spans 13 amino acids. CDR3 nucleotides: TGTGCCAGCAGCTCGGGGTCCAATCAGCCCCAGCATTTT. Translating gives CASSSGSNQPQHF.

The chain recombines TRBV7-9 with TRBJ2-2; 10 nucleotides line up with TRBD1. The germline gives CDR1 SEHNR, CDR2 FQNEAQ (reference sequence). The CDR3 consists of 18 residues. The J segment lost 0 bases and the V segment lost 5 bases, leaving 9 bases of the junction unmatched. CDR3 sequence (DNA): TGTGCCAGCAGCACCCCCCCCGGGACAGGGGCGAACACCGGGGAGCTGTTTTTT. Translated: CASSTPPGTGANTGELFF.

V usage is TRBV7-9 and J usage is TRBJ2-2; D ambiguous. The germline gives CDR1 SEHNR, CDR2 FQNEAQ (reference sequence). V was trimmed by 7 bases and J by 6 bases, leaving 15 bases between them. This CDR3 has 14 amino acids. CDR3 loop: CASIKAGFSGELFF. CDR3 bases: TGTGCCAGCATCAAGGCCGGTTTCTCCGGGGAGCTGTTTTTT.

The chain has TRBV2 and TRBJ1-2, with D unresolved. Trimming stripped 8 bases from V and 3 bases from J, with 13 bases between. The germline V gene has CDR1 SNHLY and CDR2 FYNNEI. CDR3 length equals 13 residues. The DNA for the CDR3 is TGTGCCAGCGCCTCCGAGCAGCACTATGGCTACACCTTC. This encodes CASASEQHYGYTF.

This rearrangement joins TRBV19 to TRBJ2-1; TRBD1 matches at 8 bases. Germline CDR1 reads LNHDA; CDR2 reads SQIVND (reference sequence). The CDR3 covers 16 residues. V was clipped by 3 bases and J by 9 bases; unmatched bases: 13. The CDR3 sequence is CASSMRLTGAGGEQFF. The CDR3 nucleotides are TGTGCCAGTAGTATGAGGTTGACAGGGGCTGGAGGTGAGCAGTTCTTC.

V usage is TRBV7-7 and J usage is TRBJ1-1, with D uncertain. This CDR3 comprises 13 residues. CDR1 SSHAT and CDR2 FNYEAQ come from the germline V gene (reference sequence). Trimming cost V 4 bases and J 0 bases, with 6 bases left between them. The DNA for the CDR3 is TGTGCCAGCAGCTCTTCAGTGAACACTGAAGCTTTCTTT. This gives the protein CASSSSVNTEAFF.

The chain links TRBV9 to TRBJ1-2; D gene unclear. V was pared by 0 bases and J by 4 bases, with 7 bases between. From germline, CDR1 is SGDLS and CDR2 YYNGEE. This CDR3 has 13 residues. The chain's CDR3 is CASSVEVGYGYTF. As DNA, the CDR3 is TGTGCCAGCAGCGTAGAAGTGGGCTATGGCTACACCTTC.

This clone was detected a few times. V is TRBV3-1 (or the pseudogene TRBV3-2) and J is TRBJ2-5, with TRBD2 matching 8 bases. In germline, CDR1 is LGHDT, CDR2 YNNKEL (reference sequence). The CDR3 runs to 15 residues. After removal of 3 bases from V and 5 bases from J, the junction contained 8 bases not matched to a gene. The CDR3 DNA reads as TGTGCCAGCAGCCAGCCGGGAGGGGCTGAGGAGACCCAGTACTTC. As protein: CASSQPGGAEETQYF.

J is TRBJ2-1 and V is TRBV19, with TRBD1 matching 9 bases. This CDR3 is 14 amino acids long. V trimming: 5 bases; J trimming: 12 bases; junction bases outside the gene matches: 11. Germline V gives CDR1 LNHDA, CDR2 SQIVND (reference sequence). The CDR3 bases are TGTGCCAGTAGTTCGTGGGACAGGGATAGCGGGCAGTTCTTC. It translates to CASSSWDRDSGQFF.

The CDR3 DNA reads as TGTGCCAGCAGTTTAGGGCGAAACTATGGCTACACCTTC. This sequence encodes CASSLGRNYGYTF. The chain is built from TRBV6-2 or TRBV6-3 and TRBJ1-2; D uncertain. V lost 4 bases, J lost 2 bases, and 8 bases lay in between. The germline gives CDR1 MNHEY, CDR2 SVGEGT. This CDR3 is 13 amino acids long.

The gene calls are TRBV9 and TRBJ2-7; D gene unclear. Germline V gene data show CDR1 as SGDLS and CDR2 as YYNGEE. V was trimmed by 5 bases and J by 6 bases, leaving 15 bases between them. The CDR3 totals 13 residues. The CDR3 DNA reads as TGTGCCAGCAGTCAGGTTTTTGAGAGCGAGCAGTACTTC. This encodes CASSQVFESEQYF.

The chain is built from TRBV5-1 and TRBJ1-2, with TRBD1 identical over 9 bases. V dropped 4 bases and J dropped 2; count of bases not matched to a gene: 9. Germline CDR1 SGHRS, CDR2 YFSETQ. This CDR3 contains 16 residues. In DNA, the CDR3 is TGCGCCAGCAGCCGTCAAGGACAGGGGACCAACTATGGCTACACCTTC. Protein product: CASSRQGQGTNYGYTF.

V and J are TRBV27 and TRBJ1-2, with a weak D call TRBD1 (6 bases). Trimming removed 5 bases at V and 3 bases at J, with 16 bases between. The CDR3 consists of 15 residues. Germline CDR1 reads MNHEY; CDR2 reads SMNVEV (reference sequence). The CDR3: CASSSLRDMDYGYTF. Here the CDR3 DNA reads TGTGCCAGCAGTAGCCTCCGGGACATGGACTATGGCTACACCTTC.

CDR3 nucleotide sequence: TGTGCCAGCAGCCGGAGACAGGGTGGTCCCACTGAAGCTTTCTTT. Its protein is CASSRRQGGPTEAFF. This chain uses TRBV7-8 with TRBJ1-1, with 7 nucleotides matching TRBD1. J lost 4 bases, V lost 5 bases, and 10 bases had no gene match. The V gene's germline CDR1 is SGHVS and CDR2 FQNEAQ. The CDR3 is 15 amino acids.

This chain uses TRBV11-2 with TRBJ2-5, with 7 bases that match TRBD2. With V trimmed by 2 bases and J by 1 base, 4 bases remained unmatched. This CDR3 has 15 residues. CDR1 and CDR2 (germline): SGHAT, FQNNGV. CDR3 sequence (DNA): TGTGCCAGCAGCTTATCCAGCGGGGCCCAAGAGACCCAGTACTTC. This translates into CASSLSSGAQETQYF.

The V call is TRBV18, the J call TRBJ2-7; possibly TRBD1 for D (5 bases). Looked up from germline, CDR1 is KGHSH and CDR2 is LQKENI. Trimming left V 0 bases short and J 1 base short, with 7 bases between. The CDR3 spans 14 residues. The CDR3 protein is CASSPPGPSYEQYF. Here the CDR3 DNA reads TGTGCCAGCTCACCACCGGGGCCTTCCTACGAGCAGTACTTC.

The V and J genes are TRBV4-1 and TRBJ1-1; D unresolved. CDR3 length: 14 amino acids. In germline, CDR1 is MGHRA, CDR2 YSYEKL. Trimming left V 0 bases short and J 12 bases short, with 17 bases between. The CDR3 bases are TGCGCCAGCAGCCAAGAAGGTAACCCCCCATCGACTTTCTTT. Translating gives CASSQEGNPPSTFF.

The CDR3 loop reads CASSLEVDGYTF. The DNA for the CDR3 is TGTGCCAGCAGCTTAGAGGTAGATGGCTACACCTTC. The chain employs TRBV7-9 and TRBJ1-2, with no clear D. Trimming left V 1 base short and J 6 bases short, with 6 bases between. This CDR3 has 12 residues. Germline V gene sequence: CDR1 SEHNR, CDR2 FQNEAQ (reference sequence). Full variable domain (rest looked up from reference TRBV7-9 and TRBJ1-2): DTGVSQNPRHKITKRGQNVTFRCDPISEHNRLYWYRQTLGQGPEFLTYFQNEAQLEKSRLLSDRFSAERPKGSFSTLEIQRTEQGDSAMYLCASSLEVDGYTFGSGTRLTVV.

This chain uses TRBV6-5 with TRBJ1-1; D uncertain. The CDR3 loop spans 14 amino acids. Germline lookup yields CDR1 MNHEY and CDR2 SVGAGI. V gave up 2 bases and J gave up 5 bases, with 12 bases separating them. CDR3 protein: CASSYLRETTEAFF. CDR3 coding DNA: TGTGCCAGCAGTTACCTCCGAGAGACAACTGAAGCTTTCTTT.